This T cell receptor beta chain was sequenced during a study of blood T cell repertoires in COVID-19. Germline-derived CDR1 and CDR2 are SNHLY and FYNNEI. Trimming removed 0 bases from V and 7 bases from J, with 15 bases in between. This CDR3 spans 15 amino acids. Profiling relied on immunoSEQ multiplex PCR, and the TCRdb table lists in-frame clones only, not all of them. The sample records around 100,000 clones, less than 90% being singletons. This chain joins TRBV2 and TRBJ2-5; D may be TRBD2 (6 bases). The sequence was obtained from a young man in a cohort sampled during active COVID-19. Sample: peripheral blood. The CDR3 here is CASSEASPRGGTQYF. CDR3 bases: TGTGCCAGCAGTGAAGCTTCCCCTCGGGGAGGGACCCAGTACTTC.